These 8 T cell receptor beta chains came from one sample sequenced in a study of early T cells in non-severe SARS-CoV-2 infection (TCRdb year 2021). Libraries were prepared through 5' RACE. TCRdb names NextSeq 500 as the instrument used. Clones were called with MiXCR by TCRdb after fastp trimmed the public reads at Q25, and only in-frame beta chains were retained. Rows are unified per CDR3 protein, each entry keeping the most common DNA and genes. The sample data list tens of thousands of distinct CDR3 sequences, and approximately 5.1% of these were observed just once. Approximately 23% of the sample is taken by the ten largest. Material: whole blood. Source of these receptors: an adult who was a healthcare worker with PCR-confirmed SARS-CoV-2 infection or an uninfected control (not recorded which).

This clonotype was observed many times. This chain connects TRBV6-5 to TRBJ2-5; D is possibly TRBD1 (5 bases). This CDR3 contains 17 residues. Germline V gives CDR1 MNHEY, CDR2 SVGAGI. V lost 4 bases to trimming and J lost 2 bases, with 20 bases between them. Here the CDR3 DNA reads TGTGCCAGCAGTTTCCGTCAAGTGGGGCGAAGGCAAGAGACCCAGTACTTC. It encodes CASSFRQVGRRQETQYF.

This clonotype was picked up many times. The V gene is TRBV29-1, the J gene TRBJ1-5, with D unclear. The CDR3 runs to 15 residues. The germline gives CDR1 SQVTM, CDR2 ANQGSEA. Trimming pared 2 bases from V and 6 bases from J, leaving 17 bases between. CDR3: CSVELRGASCQPQHF. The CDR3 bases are TGCAGCGTTGAATTACGGGGTGCCTCCTGTCAGCCCCAGCATTTT.

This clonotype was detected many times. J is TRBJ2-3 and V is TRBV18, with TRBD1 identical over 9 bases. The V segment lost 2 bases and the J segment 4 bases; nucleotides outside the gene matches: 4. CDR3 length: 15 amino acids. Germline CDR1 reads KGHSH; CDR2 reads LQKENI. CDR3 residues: CASSPAGQGPDTQYF. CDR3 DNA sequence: TGTGCCAGCTCACCAGCTGGACAGGGGCCAGATACGCAGTATTTT. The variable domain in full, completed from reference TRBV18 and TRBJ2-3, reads NAGVMQNPRHLVRRRGQEARLRCSPMKGHSHVYWYRQLPEEGLKFMVYLQKENIIDESGMPKERFSAEFPKEGPSILRIQQVVRGDSAAYFCASSPAGQGPDTQYFGPGTRLTVL.

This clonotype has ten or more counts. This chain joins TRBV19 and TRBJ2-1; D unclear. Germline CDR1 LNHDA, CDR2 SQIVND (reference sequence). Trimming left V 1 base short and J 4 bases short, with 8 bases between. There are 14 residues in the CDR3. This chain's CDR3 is CASSIANRYNEQFF. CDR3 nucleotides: TGTGCCAGTAGTATAGCTAACCGTTACAATGAGCAGTTCTTC.

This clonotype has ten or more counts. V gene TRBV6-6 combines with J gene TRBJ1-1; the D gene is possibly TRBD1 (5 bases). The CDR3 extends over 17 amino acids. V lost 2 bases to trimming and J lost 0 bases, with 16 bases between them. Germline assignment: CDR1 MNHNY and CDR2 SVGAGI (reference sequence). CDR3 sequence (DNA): TGTGCCAGCAGTTACGAAGCGGCAGGGTCCATGAACACTGAAGCTTTCTTT. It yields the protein CASSYEAAGSMNTEAFF.

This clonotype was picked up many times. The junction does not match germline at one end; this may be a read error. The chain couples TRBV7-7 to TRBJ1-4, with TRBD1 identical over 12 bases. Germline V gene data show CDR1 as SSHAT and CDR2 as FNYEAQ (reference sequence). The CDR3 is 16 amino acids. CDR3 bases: TGTGCTAGCAGCCGTGGGACAGGGGGCCTGAATGAAAAACTGTTTTTT. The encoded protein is CASSRGTGGLNEKLFF.

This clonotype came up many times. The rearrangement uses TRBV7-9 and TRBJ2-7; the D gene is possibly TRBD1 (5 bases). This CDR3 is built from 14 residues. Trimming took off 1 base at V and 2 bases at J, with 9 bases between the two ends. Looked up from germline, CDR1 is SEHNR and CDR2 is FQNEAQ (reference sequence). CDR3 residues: CASSLGQQPYEQYF. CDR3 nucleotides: TGTGCCAGCAGCTTAGGACAGCAGCCCTACGAGCAGTACTTC.

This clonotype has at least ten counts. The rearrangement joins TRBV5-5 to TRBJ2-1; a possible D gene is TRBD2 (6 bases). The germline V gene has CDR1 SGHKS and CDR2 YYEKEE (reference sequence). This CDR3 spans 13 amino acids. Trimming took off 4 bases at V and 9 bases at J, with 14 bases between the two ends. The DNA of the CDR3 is TGTGCCAGCAGCCTCATGGGGGGTGCTGAGCAGTTCTTC. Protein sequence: CASSLMGGAEQFF.